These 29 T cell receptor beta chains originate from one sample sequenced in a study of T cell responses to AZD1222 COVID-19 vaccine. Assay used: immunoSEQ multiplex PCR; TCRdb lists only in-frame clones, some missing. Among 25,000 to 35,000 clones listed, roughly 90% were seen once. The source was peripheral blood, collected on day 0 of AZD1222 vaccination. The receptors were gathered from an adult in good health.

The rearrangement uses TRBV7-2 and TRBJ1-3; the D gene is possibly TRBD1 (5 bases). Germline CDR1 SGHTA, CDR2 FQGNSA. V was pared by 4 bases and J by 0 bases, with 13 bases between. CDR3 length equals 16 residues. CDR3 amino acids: CASSSVGGLSGNTIYF. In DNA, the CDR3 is TGTGCCAGCAGCTCGGTCGGGGGACTCTCTGGAAACACCATATATTTT.

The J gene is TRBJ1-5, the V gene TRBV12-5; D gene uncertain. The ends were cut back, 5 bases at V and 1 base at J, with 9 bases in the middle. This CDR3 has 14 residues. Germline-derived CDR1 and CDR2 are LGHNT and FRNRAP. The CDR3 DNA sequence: TGTGCTAGTGGTCCCGACGGAAGCAATCAGCCCCAGCATTTT. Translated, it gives CASGPDGSNQPQHF.

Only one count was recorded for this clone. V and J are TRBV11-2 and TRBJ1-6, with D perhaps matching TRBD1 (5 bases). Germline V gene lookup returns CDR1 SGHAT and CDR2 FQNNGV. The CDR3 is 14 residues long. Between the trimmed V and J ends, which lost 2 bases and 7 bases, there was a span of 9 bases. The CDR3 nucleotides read TGTGCCAGCAGCTTACTGGGGACGAATTCACCCCTCCACTTT. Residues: CASSLLGTNSPLHF.

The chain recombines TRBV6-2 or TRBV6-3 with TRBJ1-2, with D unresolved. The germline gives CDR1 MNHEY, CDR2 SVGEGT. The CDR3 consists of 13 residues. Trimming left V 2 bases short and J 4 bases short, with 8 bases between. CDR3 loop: CASSYESVYGYTF. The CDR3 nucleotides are TGTGCCAGCAGTTACGAAAGTGTCTATGGCTACACCTTC.

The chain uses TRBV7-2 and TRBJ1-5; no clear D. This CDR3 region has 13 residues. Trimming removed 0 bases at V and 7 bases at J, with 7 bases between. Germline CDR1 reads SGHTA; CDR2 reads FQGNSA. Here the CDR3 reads CASSLAMNQPQHF. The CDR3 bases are TGTGCCAGCAGCTTAGCGATGAACCAGCCCCAGCATTTT.

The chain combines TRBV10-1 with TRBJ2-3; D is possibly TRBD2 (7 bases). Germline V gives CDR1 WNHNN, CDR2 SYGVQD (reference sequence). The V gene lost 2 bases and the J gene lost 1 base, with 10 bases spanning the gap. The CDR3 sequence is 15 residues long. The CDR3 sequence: CASSEDGGRTDTQYF. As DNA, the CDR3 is TGCGCCAGCAGTGAGGACGGGGGGCGCACAGATACGCAGTATTTT.

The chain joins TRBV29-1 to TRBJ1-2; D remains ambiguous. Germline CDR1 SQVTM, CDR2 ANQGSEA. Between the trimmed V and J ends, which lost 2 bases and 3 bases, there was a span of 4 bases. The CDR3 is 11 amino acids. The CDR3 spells CSVERDYGYTF. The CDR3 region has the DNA TGCAGCGTTGAAAGGGACTATGGCTACACCTTC.

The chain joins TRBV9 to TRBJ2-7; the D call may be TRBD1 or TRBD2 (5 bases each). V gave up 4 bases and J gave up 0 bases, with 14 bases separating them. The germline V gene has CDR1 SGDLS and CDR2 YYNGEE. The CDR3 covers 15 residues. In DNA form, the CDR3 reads TGTGCCAGCAGCCCGGGACCGACGACCTCCTACGAGCAGTACTTC. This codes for CASSPGPTTSYEQYF.

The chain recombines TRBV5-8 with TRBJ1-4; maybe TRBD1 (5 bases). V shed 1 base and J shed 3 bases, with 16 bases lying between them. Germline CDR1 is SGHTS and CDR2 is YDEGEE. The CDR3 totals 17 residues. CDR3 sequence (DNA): TGTGCCAGCAGCTTGAACCAGGGCGGGGGAGCTAATGAAAAACTGTTTTTT. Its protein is CASSLNQGGGANEKLFF.

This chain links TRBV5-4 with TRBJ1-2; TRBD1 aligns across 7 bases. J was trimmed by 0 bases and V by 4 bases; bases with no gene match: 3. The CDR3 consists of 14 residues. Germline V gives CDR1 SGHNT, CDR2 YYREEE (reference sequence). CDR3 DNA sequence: TGTGCCAGCAGCCGTGGACAGGCTAACTATGGCTACACCTTC. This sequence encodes CASSRGQANYGYTF. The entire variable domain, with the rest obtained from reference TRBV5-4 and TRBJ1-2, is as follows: ETGVTQSPTHLIKTRGQQVTLRCSSQSGHNTVSWYQQALGQGPQFIFQYYREEENGRGNFPPRFSGLQFPNYSSELNVNALELDDSALYLCASSRGQANYGYTFGSGTRLTVV.

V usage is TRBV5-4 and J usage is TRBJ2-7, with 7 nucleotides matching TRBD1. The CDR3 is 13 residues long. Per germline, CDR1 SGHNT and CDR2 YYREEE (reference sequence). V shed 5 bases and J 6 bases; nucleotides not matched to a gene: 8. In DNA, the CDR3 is TGTGCCAGCAGAGGTAGACAGGGCTCCGAGCAGTACTTC. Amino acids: CASRGRQGSEQYF. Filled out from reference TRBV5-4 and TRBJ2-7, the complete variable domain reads ETGVTQSPTHLIKTRGQQVTLRCSSQSGHNTVSWYQQALGQGPQFIFQYYREEENGRGNFPPRFSGLQFPNYSSELNVNALELDDSALYLCASRGRQGSEQYFGPGTRLTVT.

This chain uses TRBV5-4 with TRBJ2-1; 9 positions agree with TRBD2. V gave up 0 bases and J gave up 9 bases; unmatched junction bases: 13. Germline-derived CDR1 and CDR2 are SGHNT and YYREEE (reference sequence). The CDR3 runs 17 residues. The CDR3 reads CASSLGAGSSGVFEQFF. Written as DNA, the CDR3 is TGTGCCAGCAGCTTGGGGGCGGGTTCTAGCGGGGTTTTTGAGCAGTTCTTC.

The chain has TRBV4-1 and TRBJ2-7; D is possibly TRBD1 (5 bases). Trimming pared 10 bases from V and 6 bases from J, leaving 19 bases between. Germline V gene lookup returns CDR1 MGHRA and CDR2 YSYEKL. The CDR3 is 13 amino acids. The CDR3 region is CATQDSPFAEQYF. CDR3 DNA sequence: TGCGCCACCCAAGACAGTCCTTTCGCCGAGCAGTACTTC.

The CDR3 DNA reads TGCGCCAGCAGCCGCCGAATCGGGGGGAACAATGAGCAGTTCTTC. It is translated as CASSRRIGGNNEQFF. This rearrangement joins TRBV4-3 to TRBJ2-1, with TRBD2 matching over 7 bases. V was clipped by 4 bases and J by 5 bases; unmatched bases: 8. The germline gives CDR1 LGHNA, CDR2 YSLEER. The CDR3 has 15 amino acids.

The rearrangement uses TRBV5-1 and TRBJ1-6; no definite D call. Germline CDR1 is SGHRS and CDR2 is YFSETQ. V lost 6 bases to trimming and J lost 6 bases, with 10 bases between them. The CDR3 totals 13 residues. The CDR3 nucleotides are TGCGCCAGCATGACACGGCTTAATTCACCCCTCCACTTT. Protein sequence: CASMTRLNSPLHF.

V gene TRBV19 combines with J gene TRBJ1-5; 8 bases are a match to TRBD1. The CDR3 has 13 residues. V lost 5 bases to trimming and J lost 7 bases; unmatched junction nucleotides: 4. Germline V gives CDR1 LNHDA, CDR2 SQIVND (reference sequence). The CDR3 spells CASSRQGTQPQHF. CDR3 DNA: TGTGCCAGTAGTCGACAGGGGACACAGCCCCAGCATTTT.

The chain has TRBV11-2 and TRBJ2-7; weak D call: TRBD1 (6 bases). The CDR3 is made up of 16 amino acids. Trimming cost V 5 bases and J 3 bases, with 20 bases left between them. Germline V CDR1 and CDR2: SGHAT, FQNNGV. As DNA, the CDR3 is TGTGCCAGCAGCCCTCAACTTACGGACAGATTCTACGAGCAGTACTTC. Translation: CASSPQLTDRFYEQYF.

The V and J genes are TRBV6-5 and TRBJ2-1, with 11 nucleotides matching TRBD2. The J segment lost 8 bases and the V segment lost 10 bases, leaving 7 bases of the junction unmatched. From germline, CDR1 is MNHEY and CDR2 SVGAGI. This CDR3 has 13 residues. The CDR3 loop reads CATVAGGVHEQFF. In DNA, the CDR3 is TGTGCCACCGTAGCGGGGGGGGTTCATGAGCAGTTCTTC.

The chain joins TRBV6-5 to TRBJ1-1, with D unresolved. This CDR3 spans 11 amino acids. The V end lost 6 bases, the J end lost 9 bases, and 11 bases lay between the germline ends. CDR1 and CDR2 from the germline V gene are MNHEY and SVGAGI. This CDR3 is CASRSYEQAFF. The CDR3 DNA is TGTGCCAGCAGGTCATATGAGCAAGCTTTCTTT.

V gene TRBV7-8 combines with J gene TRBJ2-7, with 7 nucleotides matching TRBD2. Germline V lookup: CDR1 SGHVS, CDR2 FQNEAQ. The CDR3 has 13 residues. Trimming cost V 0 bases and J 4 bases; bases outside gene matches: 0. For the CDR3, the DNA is TGTGCCAGCAGCTTAGCGGGGGGGTACGAGCAGTACTTC. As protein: CASSLAGGYEQYF.

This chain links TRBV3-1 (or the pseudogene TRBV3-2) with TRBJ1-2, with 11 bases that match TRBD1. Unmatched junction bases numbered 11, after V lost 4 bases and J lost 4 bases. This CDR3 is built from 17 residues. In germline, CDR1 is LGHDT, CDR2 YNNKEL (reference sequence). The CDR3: CASSRRGTGGATYGYTF. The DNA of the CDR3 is TGTGCCAGCAGCCGGAGGGGGACAGGGGGTGCAACCTATGGCTACACCTTC.

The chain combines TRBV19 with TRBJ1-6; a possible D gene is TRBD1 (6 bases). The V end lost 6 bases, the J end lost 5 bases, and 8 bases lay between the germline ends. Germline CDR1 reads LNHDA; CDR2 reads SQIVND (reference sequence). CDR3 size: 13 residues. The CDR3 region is CASRDRNNSPLHF. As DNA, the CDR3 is TGTGCCAGTAGAGACAGGAATAATTCACCCCTCCACTTT.

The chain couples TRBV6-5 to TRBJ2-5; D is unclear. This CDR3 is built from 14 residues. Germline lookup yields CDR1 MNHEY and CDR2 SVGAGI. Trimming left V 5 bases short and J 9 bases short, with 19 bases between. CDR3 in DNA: TGTGCCAGCAGTACCGCGACATCCCATGAGCCCCAGTACTTC. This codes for CASSTATSHEPQYF.

For the CDR3, the DNA is TGTGCCAACGCGGTGGTTGTCAACACTGAAGCTTTCTTT. It codes for CANAVVVNTEAFF. The chain couples TRBV7-9 to TRBJ1-1; no definite D call. V lost 10 bases and J 2 bases, leaving 14 bases between the germline ends. Germline-derived CDR1 and CDR2 are SEHNR and FQNEAQ (reference sequence). There are 13 residues in the CDR3. The complete variable domain, with remaining parts taken from reference TRBV7-9 and TRBJ1-1, reads DTGVSQNPRHKITKRGQNVTFRCDPISEHNRLYWYRQTLGQGPEFLTYFQNEAQLEKSRLLSDRFSAERPKGSFSTLEIQRTEQGDSAMYLCANAVVVNTEAFFGQGTRLTVV.

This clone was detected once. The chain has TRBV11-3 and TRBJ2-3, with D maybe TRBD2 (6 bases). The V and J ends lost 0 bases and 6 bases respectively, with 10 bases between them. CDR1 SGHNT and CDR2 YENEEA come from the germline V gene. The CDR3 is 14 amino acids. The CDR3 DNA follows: TGTGCCAGCAGCTTAGATCTAAGCGGGGATACGCAGTATTTT. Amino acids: CASSLDLSGDTQYF. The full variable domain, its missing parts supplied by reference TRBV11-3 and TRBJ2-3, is EAGVVQSPRYKIIEKKQPVAFWCNPISGHNTLYWYLQNLGQGPELLIRYENEEAVDDSQLPKDRFSAERLKGVDSTLKIQPAELGDSAVYLCASSLDLSGDTQYFGPGTRLTVL.

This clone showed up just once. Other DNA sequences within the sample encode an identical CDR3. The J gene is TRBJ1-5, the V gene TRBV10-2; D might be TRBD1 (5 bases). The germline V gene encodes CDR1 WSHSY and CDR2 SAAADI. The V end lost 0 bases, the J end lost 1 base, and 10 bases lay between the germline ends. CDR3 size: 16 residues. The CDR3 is CASSESPGNSNQPQHF. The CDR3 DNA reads TGCGCCAGCAGTGAGTCCCCAGGGAACAGCAATCAGCCCCAGCATTTT.

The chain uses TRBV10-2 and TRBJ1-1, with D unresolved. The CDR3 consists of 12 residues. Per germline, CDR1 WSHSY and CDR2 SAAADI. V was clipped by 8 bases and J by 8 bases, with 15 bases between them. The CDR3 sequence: CASRSLKWEAFF. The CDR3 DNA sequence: TGCGCCAGCCGAAGCTTAAAGTGGGAAGCTTTCTTT.

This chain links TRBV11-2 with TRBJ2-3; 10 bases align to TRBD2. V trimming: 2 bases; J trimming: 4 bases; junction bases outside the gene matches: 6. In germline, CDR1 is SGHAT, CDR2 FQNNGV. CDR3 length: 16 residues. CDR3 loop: CASSLIGLAGADTQYF. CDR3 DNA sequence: TGTGCCAGCAGCTTAATCGGGCTAGCGGGGGCAGATACGCAGTATTTT.

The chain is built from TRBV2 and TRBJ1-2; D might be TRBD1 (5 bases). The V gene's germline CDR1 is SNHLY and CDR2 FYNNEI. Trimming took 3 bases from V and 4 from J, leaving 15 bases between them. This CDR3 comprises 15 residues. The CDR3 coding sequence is TGTGCCAGCAGTGATGGGGGGGAGTCGGGCTATGGCTACACCTTC. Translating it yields CASSDGGESGYGYTF.